This record concerns one T cell receptor beta chain sequence. Its antigen has not been determined. The germline V gene (reference sequence) sets CDR1 to LGHDT and CDR2 to YNNKEL. The CDR3 goes from the cysteine to the phenylalanine over 17 residues. Only the protein is available. The receptor library was made with 5' RACE. Each TCR library was prepared from around 3,200 ng of total RNA. For each sample, cDNA synthesis with SMARTScribe reverse transcriptase was split into eight separate reactions. During cDNA synthesis, unique molecular identifiers containing a 6-nucleotide sample barcode were introduced by template switching. Amplification of TCRalpha and TCRbeta cDNA involved two nested PCRs of approximately 17 and 9 cycles, and each PCR was followed by bead purification. Before amplification, cDNA was treated with uracil DNA-glycosylase and purified using the QIAquick PCR purification kit. The second PCR added Illumina TruSeq-compatible adapters along with sample-specific barcodes. TapeStation and Qubit were used to check library quality and concentration, and roughly 5.5 ng of each library was pooled. Sequencing of the pooled libraries was done on an Illumina HiSeq2500 single-index Rapid Run using custom sequencing primers and 2 x 100 bp reads. As for how the authors treated the data: MiGEC version 1.2.6 was used for UMI-based consensus assembly, which corrected PCR and sequencing errors. MiXCR version 2.1.1 handled V(D)J alignment, clonotype assembly and CDR3 extraction. To normalise gene usage, clonotype sharing and MAIT/NKT TCR abundance, the top 1000, 10 000 and 20 000 clonotypes in each sample were analysed. Diversity was computed as the inverse Simpson index with the vegan R package after downsampling to 27 000 UMIs. Paired Mann-Whitney U tests on discordant twin pairs were used, with Benjamini-Hochberg multiple-testing correction. Based on TCRdb reprocessing of the reads, there is one entry per CDR3 protein sequence, and DNA is missing. The V and J calls, along with clone size, are taken from TCRdb and not from the paper's own processing. The table for this sample shows roughly 330,000 distinct CDR3 sequences. The ten largest account for approximately 2% of the sample.

From each donor, a roughly 2.5 ml peripheral blood sample was collected into PAXgene tubes and stored at -80 degrees C. Total RNA was isolated from whole blood with the PAXgene blood miRNA kit on an automated QIAcube, without T cell sorting. Peripheral blood from monozygotic twin pairs, either concordant or discordant for inflammatory bowel disease, underwent deep TCRalpha and TCRbeta repertoire profiling that used unique molecular barcoding. For every twin pair, smoking habits were documented, and each individual was categorised as a current, former or never smoker. This sample is drawn from a study of monozygotic twins with inflammatory bowel disease (dated by TCRdb to the late 2010s). At the level of the whole study: A total of 28 monozygotic twin pairs were included in the full study, comprising nine German pairs (four IBD-concordant, five IBD-discordant) and 19 IBD-discordant Danish pairs. The search for disease-associated traits relied mainly on comparing IBD patients with their genetically identical healthy co-twins within discordant pairs. Each individual had, on average, about 151 000 unique TCRalpha sequences and 181 000 unique TCRbeta sequences available for analysis. What the authors observed across the whole study: Because patients were on differing immunosuppressive treatments, the repertoires may have picked up extra background noise and inter-individual variability. Repertoire similarity did not differ between concordant and discordant twins, which could be due to limited statistical power. TCRbeta repertoire diversity, by inverse Simpson index, was decreased in IBD patients compared with their healthy co-twins. Distinction between different T cell subtypes could not be achieved in the analysis. Compared with healthy twins, IBD patients shared fewer clonotypes with other individuals, and the difference was most pronounced in patients with signs of disease activity. The results gave no support for a single strong signal or clonotype linked to IBD.

Material for sequencing was blood. The clonotype originates from a human donor with ulcerative colitis or Crohn's disease, or a healthy co-twin of an affected twin (not recorded which). The sequence joins TRBV3-1 to TRBJ2-1; TCRdb's D call of TRBD2 is untestable without DNA. The CDR3 sequence is CASSQALSGGFRYEQFF.